A single sample is the source of the 7 T cell receptor beta chains below, sequenced in a study of blood T cells in healthy people across ages. A sample-barcoded 5' primer and a J-beta primer mix were used in a second PCR of roughly 7 to 12 cycles. TCRdb re-called the 5' RACE reads with MiXCR, one entry per CDR3 protein. The profile shows over a million distinct CDR3 sequences, 59% of them singletons. Material for sequencing was blood. These TCRs come from a man between 18 and 29 years old in good health.

The sample holds a few counts of this clonotype. The V call is TRBV11-2, the J call TRBJ2-7; 7 bases are a match to TRBD2. This CDR3 has 16 amino acids. Germline assignment: CDR1 SGHAT and CDR2 FQNNGV. The V and J ends lost 6 bases and 2 bases, in that order; junction bases with no gene match: 13. The DNA of the CDR3 is TGTGCCAGCAGACCAGGACTAGAGTCGTTCGCCTACGAGCAGTACTTC. This gives the protein CASRPGLESFAYEQYF.

About this clonotype: One junction end does not reproduce the germline sequence, and a read error may be involved. The chain is built from TRBV4-3 and TRBJ2-4, with 14 bases matching TRBD2. With the DNA end fitting TRBJ2-7 better, the J assignment may be wrong. The CDR3 is 17 amino acids. Germline values: CDR1 LGHNA, CDR2 YSLEER. The CDR3 loop reads CANSPGLAGGPYYEQYF. DNA of the CDR3: TGCGCCAACAGCCCTGGACTAGCGGGGGGTCCATACTACGAGCAGTACTTC.

V and J are TRBV6-5 and TRBJ1-5, with D unresolved. Trimming stripped 6 bases from V and 0 bases from J, with 9 bases between. Germline loops: CDR1 MNHEY, CDR2 SVGAGI. The CDR3 is made up of 14 amino acids. The CDR3 region is CASSHSPSNQPQHF. CDR3 bases: TGTGCCAGCAGCCACAGTCCTAGCAATCAGCCCCAGCATTTT.

V is TRBV18 and J is TRBJ2-3; D remains unclear. The CDR3 is 13 amino acids. V was shortened by 10 bases and J by 0 bases, with 11 bases between the two germline ends. From germline, CDR1 is KGHSH and CDR2 LQKENI. The CDR3 region has the DNA TGTGCCACCTACTTCTCTAGCACAGATACGCAGTATTTT. Its translation: CATYFSSTDTQYF.

The chain combines TRBV5-6 with TRBJ1-4, with D maybe TRBD1 (6 bases). The germline CDR1 and CDR2 sequences are SGHDT and YYEEEE. This CDR3 has 13 amino acids. V dropped 2 bases and J dropped 7 bases, with 9 bases sitting between them. The DNA for the CDR3 is TGTGCCAGCAGCTTCAGGGGTTCTGAAAAACTGTTTTTT. It codes for CASSFRGSEKLFF.

The chain employs TRBV2 and TRBJ2-1, with a weak D call TRBD2 (6 bases). From germline, CDR1 is SNHLY and CDR2 FYNNEI. This CDR3 contains 15 residues. V was shortened by 2 bases and J by 0 bases, with 8 bases between the two germline ends. CDR3 coding DNA: TGTGCCAGCAGTGAACGGCGGGGCTCCTACAATGAGCAGTTCTTC. This sequence encodes CASSERRGSYNEQFF.

The genes are TRBV12-3 or TRBV12-4 and TRBJ1-2; D ambiguous. There are 13 residues in the CDR3. Deletions cut 5 bases from V and 7 bases from J, with 14 bases between. CDR3 sequence reads: CASSRTPRGGYTF. CDR3 coding DNA: TGTGCCAGCAGTCGGACTCCGCGGGGTGGCTACACCTTC.